This TCR beta chain is from a study of cytomegalovirus exposure and HLA in healthy donors. Study-wide background: HLA-typed donors were the source of about 90 million unique TCRs held in an early data release. General study points: There were a few CMV-associated chains whose specificity for CMV antigens was confirmed in vitro. Previously analyzed data showed that most TCR beta V segments were productive at a frequency of about 90% or about 30%. Further analysis, carried out later, found HLA-associated TCR beta chains more clonally expanded than equally common other chains.

On this clone itself: Its antigen is unidentified.

A multiplex PCR was run with 60 Vbeta primers and 13 Jbeta primers. Here immunoSEQ multiplex PCR was the method, and the copy in TCRdb shows in-frame clones only, minus some. This table holds some 200,000 clones. The CDR3 has 15 amino acids. Per germline, CDR1 SGHNT and CDR2 YYREEE (reference sequence). Unmatched junction bases numbered 8, after V lost 6 bases and J lost 5 bases. The receptor's source is a girl aged 2 to 9 in good health and CMV-seropositive. Sample: PBMCs. V usage is TRBV5-4 and J usage is TRBJ2-1; 10 nucleotides align to TRBD1. DNA for the CDR3: TGTGCCAGCACTAAAGACAGGGGGCTTGACAATGAGCAGTTCTTC. The encoded protein is CASTKDRGLDNEQFF.